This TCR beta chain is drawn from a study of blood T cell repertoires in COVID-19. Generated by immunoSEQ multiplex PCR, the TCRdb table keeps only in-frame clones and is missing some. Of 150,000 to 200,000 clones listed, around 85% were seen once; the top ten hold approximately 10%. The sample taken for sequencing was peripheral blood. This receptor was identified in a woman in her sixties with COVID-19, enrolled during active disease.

The CDR3 loop reads CASSTYFKRLAGERETQYF. Written as DNA, the CDR3 is TGTGCCAGCAGCACATACTTTAAGAGACTAGCGGGAGAGAGGGAGACCCAGTACTTC. The chain couples TRBV11-2 to TRBJ2-5; TRBD2 aligns across 12 bases. Germline CDR1 and CDR2: SGHAT and FQNNGV. The CDR3 length is 19 residues. V dropped 5 bases and J dropped 5; count of bases not matched to a gene: 18.